A single sample is the source of the 32 T cell receptor beta chains below, sequenced in a study of vaccination effects on CD4 cells after COVID-19. After expansion with viral peptide pools in the ViraFEST assay, antigen-specific CD4+ T cells were sequenced. It was after 10 days of culture that CD4+ T cells were isolated. Their recognized antigens are unknown. The data were produced by immunoSEQ multiplex PCR, yet TCRdb's version contains in-frame clones alone and is incomplete. In the table there are some 59,000 clones, 80% to 85% of which are singletons. The sample was CD4+ T cells from PBMCs cultured with HCoV-229E spike peptides, taken before COVID-19 vaccination. Source of these receptors: a human donor who received a COVID-19 vaccine.

The CDR3, as DNA: TGTGCCAGCAGCGGGAGGGGGGGGCGTCAAGAGACCCAGTACTTC. Protein product: CASSGRGGRQETQYF. The chain joins TRBV5-6 to TRBJ2-5; D might be TRBD2 (7 bases). The length of the CDR3 is 15 residues. V lost 4 bases and J 2 bases, leaving 15 bases between the germline ends. Per the germline V gene, CDR1 is SGHDT and CDR2 is YYEEEE.

J is TRBJ2-3 and V is TRBV7-9; 12 nucleotides line up with TRBD2. Germline values: CDR1 SEHNR, CDR2 FQNEAQ (reference sequence). The junction had 6 bases not matched to a gene; V was cut back by 3 bases and J by 2 bases. The CDR3 runs 17 residues. The CDR3 is CASSLGWTSGITDTQYF. The CDR3 coding sequence is TGTGCCAGCAGCTTGGGATGGACTAGCGGGATCACAGATACGCAGTATTTT.

This clone has more than one count but fewer than ten. V usage is TRBV10-2 and J usage is TRBJ2-2; D remains ambiguous. CDR3 size: 18 residues. Germline V gene sequence: CDR1 WSHSY, CDR2 SAAADI. The V and J ends lost 0 bases and 2 bases respectively, with 16 bases between them. In nucleotides, the CDR3 is TGCGCCAGCAGTGAGTCGAGCCCCGGCAGGATCAACACCGGGGAGCTGTTTTTT. It encodes CASSESSPGRINTGELFF.

This sequence joins TRBV12-5 and TRBJ2-1; 11 nucleotides agree with TRBD2. Germline values: CDR1 LGHNT, CDR2 FRNRAP. This CDR3 is built from 15 residues. J gave up 5 bases and V 6 bases, and 6 bases lay outside the gene matches. CDR3 sequence reads: CASGGSGGDNNEQFF. The CDR3 DNA reads as TGTGCTAGTGGAGGTAGCGGGGGGGATAACAATGAGCAGTTCTTC.

This chain uses TRBV6-5 with TRBJ1-6; TRBD1 is a possible D gene (5 bases). Trimming removed 2 bases at V and 15 bases at J, with 17 bases between. The germline V gene has CDR1 MNHEY and CDR2 SVGAGI. CDR3 size: 14 residues. The CDR3 here is CASSYGGGAEFLHF. CDR3 coding DNA: TGTGCCAGCAGTTACGGTGGAGGGGCGGAGTTCCTCCACTTT.

The gene calls are TRBV5-6 and TRBJ1-4, with D possibly matching TRBD1 (5 bases). Trimming took off 5 bases at V and 7 bases at J, with 18 bases between the two ends. The V gene's germline CDR1 is SGHDT and CDR2 YYEEEE. The CDR3 runs to 15 residues. CDR3 in DNA: TGTGCCAGCAGTCGAGCTTCGGACACCGTTGAAAAACTGTTTTTT. Its translation is CASSRASDTVEKLFF.

The rearrangement links TRBV28 to TRBJ1-5; D possibly corresponds to TRBD1 (6 bases). The V end lost 7 bases, the J end lost 11 bases, and 12 bases lay between the germline ends. Germline V gene data show CDR1 as MDHEN and CDR2 as SYDVKM. The CDR3 contains 11 residues. This CDR3 is CASIYQGSQHF. Written as DNA, the CDR3 is TGTGCCAGCATCTATCAGGGGTCCCAGCATTTT.

The V call is TRBV2, the J call TRBJ1-2; D unclear. The ends were cut back, 7 bases at V and 0 bases at J, with 12 bases in the middle. The CDR3 is 14 amino acids. Germline CDR1 reads SNHLY; CDR2 reads FYNNEI. The CDR3 DNA is TGTGCCAGCACTTACCGGGAGACTAACTATGGCTACACCTTC. As protein: CASTYRETNYGYTF.

The CDR3 reads CASSPQGAEQYV. The CDR3 nucleotides read TGTGCCAGCAGTCCTCAGGGAGCCGAGCAGTACGTC. This chain uses TRBV28 with TRBJ2-7; D is possibly TRBD1 or TRBD2 (5 bases each). Germline assignment: CDR1 MDHEN and CDR2 SYDVKM. The CDR3 covers 12 residues. The germline V and J ends were trimmed by 5 bases and 6 bases, with 11 bases remaining between them.

The chain recombines TRBV7-8 with TRBJ1-5; 8 nucleotides agree with TRBD1. Germline CDR1 SGHVS, CDR2 FQNEAQ. J was trimmed by 4 bases and V by 4 bases; bases with no gene match: 6. The CDR3 has 15 residues. The CDR3 bases are TGTGCCAGCAGCTATCATGGGACAGGAAATCAGCCCCAGCATTTT. The encoded protein is CASSYHGTGNQPQHF.

This clone was counted between two and nine times. This sequence joins TRBV5-1 and TRBJ1-1; 7 bases agree with TRBD1. V was pared by 7 bases and J by 0 bases, with 9 bases of the junction left unmatched. The CDR3 consists of 15 residues. The germline V gene has CDR1 SGHRS and CDR2 YFSETQ. CDR3 loop: CASGRDRHMNTEAFF. CDR3 nucleotides: TGCGCCAGCGGGCGGGACAGACACATGAACACTGAAGCTTTCTTT.

The genes are TRBV3-1 (or the pseudogene TRBV3-2) and TRBJ1-1; no reliable D call. V dropped 7 bases and J dropped 3 bases, with 12 bases sitting between them. Germline-derived CDR1 and CDR2 are LGHDT and YNNKEL (reference sequence). This CDR3 is 13 amino acids long. CDR3 nucleotides: TGTGCCAGCACCCTGACGGCCGACACTGAAGCTTTCTTT. It translates to CASTLTADTEAFF.

The rearrangement joins TRBV6-5 to TRBJ1-4, with D unclear. The CDR3 totals 14 residues. Trimming left V 0 bases short and J 7 bases short, with 9 bases between. Germline V gives CDR1 MNHEY, CDR2 SVGAGI. CDR3 region: CASSYSGPPEKLFF. In DNA, the CDR3 is TGTGCCAGCAGTTACTCTGGGCCCCCTGAAAAACTGTTTTTT.

The chain couples TRBV27 to TRBJ2-1; D is uncertain. CDR3 length equals 12 residues. Trimming took off 5 bases at V and 9 bases at J, with 11 bases between the two ends. Germline V gene sequence: CDR1 MNHEY, CDR2 SMNVEV (reference sequence). The CDR3 region has the DNA TGTGCCAGCAGTACCCGGACGGGTGAGCAGTTCTTC. Residues: CASSTRTGEQFF.

The V gene is TRBV12-3 or TRBV12-4, the J gene TRBJ2-7; no clear D. This CDR3 has 13 amino acids. V shed 3 bases and J shed 6 bases, with 12 bases lying between them. CDR3 sequence reads: CASSLLIIGEQYV. The CDR3 nucleotides are TGTGCCAGCAGTTTGTTAATAATAGGCGAGCAGTACGTC.

V is TRBV6-5 and J is TRBJ2-3; 8 bases are a match to TRBD2. The CDR3 has 15 residues. Germline lookup yields CDR1 MNHEY and CDR2 SVGAGI. Trimming took 4 bases from V and 3 from J; bases not matched to a gene: 6. The CDR3 loop is CASSFEGLVTDTQYF. In DNA, the CDR3 is TGTGCCAGCAGTTTCGAGGGACTAGTGACAGATACGCAGTATTTT.

The genes are TRBV7-9 and TRBJ1-1; D unclear. Germline V gene lookup returns CDR1 SEHNR and CDR2 FQNEAQ (reference sequence). The CDR3 has 12 amino acids. Deletions cut 6 bases from V and 1 base from J, with 6 bases between. CDR3: CASSRGNTEAFF. In DNA, the CDR3 is TGTGCCAGCAGTCGGGGGAACACTGAAGCTTTCTTT.

The chain uses TRBV9 and TRBJ1-2; D not resolved. V gave up 2 bases and J gave up 0 bases, with 14 bases separating them. The germline gives CDR1 SGDLS, CDR2 YYNGEE. This CDR3 has 16 amino acids. This CDR3 is CASSVWAEGANYGYTF. For the CDR3, the DNA is TGTGCCAGCAGCGTCTGGGCAGAGGGAGCTAACTATGGCTACACCTTC.

The chain links TRBV4-3 to TRBJ1-2, with 9 bases fitting TRBD1. The CDR3 spans 14 residues. The ends lost 1 base at V and 6 bases at J; junction bases unmatched: 3. The V gene's germline CDR1 is LGHNA and CDR2 YSLEER. CDR3 DNA sequence: TGCGCCAGCAGCCAAGTACAGGGGGCGGATGGCTACACCTTC. This sequence encodes CASSQVQGADGYTF.

The chain recombines TRBV6-2 or TRBV6-3 with TRBJ1-5; a weak D match, TRBD1 (5 bases). Germline lookup yields CDR1 MNHEY and CDR2 SVGEGT. The CDR3 contains 15 residues. Trimming stripped 0 bases from V and 5 bases from J, with 11 bases between. Here the CDR3 reads CASSYSWGGHQPQHF. DNA of the CDR3: TGTGCCAGCAGTTACTCGTGGGGGGGTCATCAGCCCCAGCATTTT.

The CDR3 loop is CASSRQGDTEAFF. The CDR3 DNA reads TGTGCCAGCAGCCGACAGGGGGACACTGAAGCTTTCTTT. V and J are TRBV2 and TRBJ1-1; 9 bases map to TRBD1. J gave up 3 bases and V 6 bases, and 2 bases lay outside the gene matches. CDR3 length: 13 amino acids. Germline V gene lookup returns CDR1 SNHLY and CDR2 FYNNEI.

This chain connects TRBV11-2 to TRBJ2-6; D is unresolved. Germline-derived CDR1 and CDR2 are SGHAT and FQNNGV. V lost 1 base, J lost 4 bases, and 11 bases lay in between. The CDR3 has 16 amino acids. The DNA for the CDR3 is TGTGCCAGCAGCTTAGGGGTGGGCCTCGGGGCCAACGTCCTGACTTTC. As protein: CASSLGVGLGANVLTF. Looking up the rest from reference TRBV11-2 and TRBJ2-6 gives the full variable domain: EAGVAQSPRYKIIEKRQSVAFWCNPISGHATLYWYQQILGQGPKLLIQFQNNGVVDDSQLPKDRFSAERLKGVDSTLKIQPAKLEDSAVYLCASSLGVGLGANVLTFGAGSRLTVL.

The V and J genes are TRBV6-6 and TRBJ2-6; TRBD1 agrees at 9 bases. The CDR3 length is 17 residues. Germline trimming cut 5 bases from V and 0 bases from J; bases unmatched to any gene: 5. The germline gives CDR1 MNHNY, CDR2 SVGAGI (reference sequence). Here the CDR3 DNA reads TGTGCCAGCAGTCCGACAGGGGGAAGCTCTGGGGCCAACGTCCTGACTTTC. It translates to CASSPTGGSSGANVLTF.

V gene TRBV5-1 combines with J gene TRBJ1-1; 9 bases align to TRBD1. The CDR3 is 15 amino acids. The ends lost 4 bases at V and 5 bases at J; junction bases unmatched: 9. The germline gives CDR1 SGHRS, CDR2 YFSETQ. The CDR3 bases are TGCGCCAGCAGCCCTCAAGGGACAGGGATGACTGAAGCTTTCTTT. This encodes CASSPQGTGMTEAFF.

There are a few counts of this clone. V and J are TRBV4-1 and TRBJ1-1; D is perhaps TRBD1 (6 bases). Germline V CDR1 and CDR2: MGHRA, YSYEKL. Between the trimmed V and J ends, which lost 5 bases and 1 base, there was a span of 17 bases. The CDR3 extends over 16 amino acids. The CDR3 bases are TGCGCCAGCAGCACAGGAGGGGGACATCCGAACACTGAAGCTTTCTTT. Protein sequence: CASSTGGGHPNTEAFF.

J is TRBJ2-5 and V is TRBV20-1, with D tentatively TRBD1 (6 bases). The V and J ends lost 6 bases and 5 bases respectively, with 10 bases between them. The length of the CDR3 is 11 residues. Germline V gene lookup returns CDR1 DFQATT and CDR2 SNEGSKA (reference sequence). The CDR3, as DNA: TGCAGTGCCCAGGGGACGGAGACCCAGTACTTC. This encodes CSAQGTETQYF.

The CDR3 coding sequence is TGTGCCACCCAGCCGGGACAGGGGTATGGCTACACCTTC. This encodes CATQPGQGYGYTF. The chain couples TRBV24-1 to TRBJ1-2, with TRBD1 matching 10 bases. Per the germline V gene, CDR1 is KGHDR and CDR2 is SFDVKD. The CDR3 length is 13 residues. The V segment lost 9 bases and the J segment 5 bases; nucleotides outside the gene matches: 5.

DNA for the CDR3: TGTGCCAGCAGCTTTGGGACAGGGGGCCCCTACAATGAGCAGTTCTTC. Translating it yields CASSFGTGGPYNEQFF. The V and J genes are TRBV7-9 and TRBJ2-1, with 12 bases aligning to TRBD1. The junction had 2 bases not matched to a gene; V was cut back by 3 bases and J by 2 bases. Germline values: CDR1 SEHNR, CDR2 FQNEAQ (reference sequence). This CDR3 has 16 residues.

This clone has a handful of counts. The V call is TRBV11-2, the J call TRBJ1-3; D gene ambiguous. Per the germline V gene, CDR1 is SGHAT and CDR2 is FQNNGV. CDR3 length: 15 residues. Deletions cut 1 base from V and 1 base from J, with 8 bases between. The CDR3 reads CASSLGRGSGNTIYF. The CDR3 nucleotides read TGTGCCAGCAGCTTAGGGAGAGGATCTGGAAACACCATATATTTT.

J is TRBJ2-3 and V is TRBV6-6; D ambiguous. CDR1 is MNHNY, CDR2 SVGAGI, per germline (reference sequence). Trimming pared 0 bases from V and 8 bases from J, leaving 6 bases between. The CDR3 is 12 residues long. CDR3 nucleotides: TGTGCCAGCAGTTACTCGGATGGTACGCAGTATTTT. Its translation is CASSYSDGTQYF.

This clone was recorded once. The V and J genes are TRBV5-1 and TRBJ2-5; either TRBD1 or TRBD2 may supply D (5 bases each). Trimming removed 3 bases at V and 1 base at J, with 13 bases between. From germline, CDR1 is SGHRS and CDR2 YFSETQ. The length of the CDR3 is 15 residues. CDR3 sequence: CASSSQTGTQETQYF. The CDR3 DNA is TGCGCCAGCAGCTCCCAGACGGGGACCCAAGAGACCCAGTACTTC.

The chain uses TRBV30 and TRBJ1-3; 8 bases align to TRBD1. Germline lookup yields CDR1 GTSNPN and CDR2 SVGIG (reference sequence). The CDR3 is made up of 17 amino acids. With 2 bases clipped from V and 0 bases from J, the junction kept 9 bases outside the gene matches. The CDR3 sequence is CAWSSQGAGSSGNTIYF. The DNA of the CDR3 is TGTGCCTGGAGTTCCCAGGGGGCAGGGAGCTCTGGAAACACCATATATTTT.